This TCR beta chain was documented in a study of blood T cells in healthy people across ages. Whole-study findings and limits: Investigators treated diversity estimates from one million T cells as underestimates.

Investigators took about 9.2 milliliters of peripheral blood from every donor. The V segment lost 5 bases and the J segment 2 bases; nucleotides outside the gene matches: 5. Germline assignment: CDR1 MNHEY and CDR2 SVGAGI. The CDR3 covers 15 residues. A second PCR, run for roughly 7 to 11 cycles, used a sample-barcoded 5' primer plus a J-beta primer mix. At least 3 million CDR3-containing paired-end reads were obtained per sample. TCRdb reprocessed the 5' RACE reads via MiXCR and lists one record per CDR3 protein. The sample lists 1.5 million to 2 million distinct CDR3 sequences, about 30% occurring once. This clonotype was seen at least ten times. The antigen is not known.

The sequenced material came from blood. V and J are TRBV6-5 and TRBJ2-1, with 8 bases lining up with TRBD2. The sequence was collected from a woman between 25 and 40 years old in good health. The CDR3 sequence: CASSPGGRPYNEQFF. CDR3 bases: TGTGCCAGCAGTCCGGGGGGGCGCCCCTACAATGAGCAGTTCTTC.